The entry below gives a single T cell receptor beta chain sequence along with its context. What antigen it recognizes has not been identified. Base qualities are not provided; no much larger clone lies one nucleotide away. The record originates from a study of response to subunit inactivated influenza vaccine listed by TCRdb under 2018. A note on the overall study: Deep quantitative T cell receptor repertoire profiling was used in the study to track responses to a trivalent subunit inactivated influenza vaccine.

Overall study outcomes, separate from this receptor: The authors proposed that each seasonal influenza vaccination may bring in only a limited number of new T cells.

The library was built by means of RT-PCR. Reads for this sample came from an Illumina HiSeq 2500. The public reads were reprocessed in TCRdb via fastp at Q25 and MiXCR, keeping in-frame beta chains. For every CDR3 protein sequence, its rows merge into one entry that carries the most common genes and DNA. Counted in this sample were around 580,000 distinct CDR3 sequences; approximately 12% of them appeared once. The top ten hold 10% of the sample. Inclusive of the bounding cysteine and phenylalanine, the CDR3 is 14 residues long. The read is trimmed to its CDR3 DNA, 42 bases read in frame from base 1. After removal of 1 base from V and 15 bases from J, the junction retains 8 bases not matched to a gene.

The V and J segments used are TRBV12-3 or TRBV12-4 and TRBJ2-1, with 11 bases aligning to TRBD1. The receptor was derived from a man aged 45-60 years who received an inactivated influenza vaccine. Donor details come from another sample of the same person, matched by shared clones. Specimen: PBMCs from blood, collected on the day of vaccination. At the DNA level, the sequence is TGTGCCAGCAGTTTAGTTCTAGGGACAGGGGGTACGTTCTTC. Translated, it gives CASSLVLGTGGTFF.